The clone carrying this TCR beta chain has just one count. This sample is drawn from a study of blood T cell repertoires in COVID-19. Original data processing: Using reference gene primer amplification, nucleated cell counts were estimated. Profiled with immunoSEQ multiplex PCR; TCRdb holds only in-frame clones, not every one. That table gives V, J and clone size, and the DNA gave D and trimming. The sample comprises approximately 130,000 clones, just over 75% of which are singletons, and under 14% rests with the top ten. The CDR3 contains 15 residues. Per the germline V gene, CDR1 is WSHSY and CDR2 is SAAADI. With 5 bases clipped from V and 2 bases from J, the junction kept 7 bases outside the gene matches.

The sequenced sample consisted of peripheral blood. The rearrangement uses TRBV10-2 and TRBJ2-3; 7 positions match TRBD2. The source is a human donor in a cohort sampled during active COVID-19. CDR3 loop: CASSYVSGNTDTQYF. The CDR3 DNA reads as TGCGCCAGCAGTTACGTAAGCGGGAACACAGATACGCAGTATTTT.